These 21 T cell receptor beta chains came from one sample sequenced in a study of identifying expanded T cells in peripheral blood. The protocol was immunoSEQ multiplex PCR, while the TCRdb copy is restricted to in-frame clones and leaves out a portion. Here the sample spans 70,000 to 95,000 clones, around 90% being singletons. Sequenced input: blood. The receptors were gathered from a person between 18 and 69 years old in good health.

This chain links TRBV18 with TRBJ2-3, with D hard to call. V was cut by 3 bases and J by 0 bases, with 7 bases left in between. CDR3 length equals 14 residues. Germline CDR1 and CDR2: KGHSH and LQKENI. DNA for the CDR3: TGTGCCAGCTCACCGATTGTTAGCACAGATACGCAGTATTTT. Amino acid sequence: CASSPIVSTDTQYF.

This chain joins TRBV2 and TRBJ2-1; no clear D gene. The CDR3 has 14 amino acids. Between the trimmed V and J ends, which lost 3 bases and 2 bases, there was a span of 8 bases. The V gene's germline CDR1 is SNHLY and CDR2 FYNNEI. The CDR3 sequence is CASSDTQAYNEQFF. The CDR3 bases are TGTGCCAGCAGTGATACTCAGGCCTACAATGAGCAGTTCTTC. The full variable domain, rest sourced from reference TRBV2 and TRBJ2-1, is EPEVTQTPSHQVTQMGQEVILRCVPISNHLYFYWYRQILGQKVEFLVSFYNNEISEKSEIFDDQFSVERPDGSNFTLKIRSTKLEDSAMYFCASSDTQAYNEQFFGPGTRLTVL.

The V gene is TRBV30, the J gene TRBJ2-2; D may be TRBD2 (5 bases). The CDR3 is 12 residues long. Trimming left V 4 bases short and J 5 bases short, with 8 bases between. The germline gives CDR1 GTSNPN, CDR2 SVGIG (reference sequence). CDR3 protein: CAWNRGTGELFF. As DNA, the CDR3 is TGTGCCTGGAACCGCGGGACCGGGGAGCTGTTTTTT.

CDR3 residues: CAISESNRYEQYF. For the CDR3, the DNA is TGTGCCATCAGTGAGAGTAACCGCTACGAGCAGTACTTC. The chain employs TRBV10-3 and TRBJ2-7; D is undetermined. This CDR3 comprises 13 residues. CDR1 ENHRY and CDR2 SYGVKD come from the germline V gene. V was trimmed by 2 bases and J by 3 bases, leaving 8 bases between them.

The rearrangement uses TRBV14 and TRBJ2-7; TRBD1 is a possible D gene (6 bases). The CDR3 is made up of 14 amino acids. Germline assignment: CDR1 SGHDN and CDR2 FVKESK. V lost 0 bases and J lost 10, with 16 bases in between. CDR3 region: CASSQESGAVFQYF. The DNA for the CDR3 is TGTGCCAGCAGCCAAGAGTCAGGGGCGGTATTTCAGTACTTC.

The chain joins TRBV2 to TRBJ2-7; 8 nucleotides line up with TRBD2. After removal of 10 bases from V and 4 bases from J, the junction contained 6 bases not matched to a gene. The CDR3 has 12 residues. The germline CDR1 and CDR2 sequences are SNHLY and FYNNEI. DNA of the CDR3: TGTGCCATAGCGGGACGGGGGTACGAGCAGTACTTC. This encodes CAIAGRGYEQYF.

The CDR3 DNA reads TGTGCCACCAGCAGAGAGGCGGGTATCTCCTACAATGAGCAGTTCTTC. Its protein product is CATSREAGISYNEQFF. V gene TRBV15 combines with J gene TRBJ2-1; D is possibly TRBD2 (5 bases). Trimming pared 0 bases from V and 0 bases from J, leaving 9 bases between. Germline V lookup: CDR1 LNHNV, CDR2 YYDKDF (reference sequence). The CDR3 has 16 amino acids. Combining the CDR3 with reference TRBV15 and TRBJ2-1 gives the whole variable domain DAMVIQNPRYQVTQFGKPVTLSCSQTLNHNVMYWYQQKSSQAPKLLFHYYDKDFNNEADTPDNFQSRRPNTSFCFLDIRSPGLGDTAMYLCATSREAGISYNEQFFGPGTRLTVL.

The chain uses TRBV9 and TRBJ2-5; D not certain. Germline CDR1 reads SGDLS; CDR2 reads YYNGEE. The CDR3 is made up of 13 amino acids. The ends were cut back, 0 bases at V and 4 bases at J, with 7 bases in the middle. CDR3 DNA: TGTGCCAGCAGCGTAGCAGAAGGAGAGACCCAGTACTTC. Its protein product is CASSVAEGETQYF.

There are a few counts of this clone. The chain employs TRBV18 and TRBJ1-3, with D possibly being TRBD1 (6 bases). Germline assignment: CDR1 KGHSH and CDR2 LQKENI. This CDR3 has 16 residues. Trimming took 4 bases from V and 2 from J, leaving 15 bases between them. DNA of the CDR3: TGTGCCAGCTCACGGGCCGGGACAAATCCTGGAAACACCATATATTTT. It specifies CASSRAGTNPGNTIYF.

The V call is TRBV7-3, the J call TRBJ2-3, with TRBD2 identical over 16 bases. The CDR3 is made up of 19 amino acids. The germline CDR1 and CDR2 sequences are SGHTA and FQGTGA. Trimming at V came to 4 bases and at J to 3 bases, leaving 10 bases not matched to a gene. In nucleotides, the CDR3 is TGTGCCAGCAGCTCACCGGGACTAGCGGGAGGGCCTGCGACAGATACGCAGTATTTT. Its protein is CASSSPGLAGGPATDTQYF.

This sequence joins TRBV18 and TRBJ2-1; TRBD1 matches at 9 bases. Unmatched junction bases numbered 6, after V lost 5 bases and J lost 7 bases. This CDR3 region has 14 residues. Per germline, CDR1 KGHSH and CDR2 LQKENI. CDR3 nucleotide sequence: TGTGCCAGCTCAGTAGGGACAGGGAGAAATGAGCAGTTCTTC. This encodes CASSVGTGRNEQFF.

The rearrangement joins TRBV6-5 to TRBJ1-2; D is possibly TRBD1 (5 bases). The germline V and J ends were trimmed by 9 bases and 4 bases, with 18 bases remaining between them. CDR3 length: 14 residues. Germline assignment: CDR1 MNHEY and CDR2 SVGAGI. The CDR3 DNA sequence: TGTGCCAGGGGGGACCCCAAGGCTTTCTATGGCTACACCTTC. This codes for CARGDPKAFYGYTF.

The genes are TRBV30 and TRBJ2-7; 7 bases match TRBD2. The CDR3 has 14 residues. Trimming took 0 bases from V and 5 from J; bases not matched to a gene: 7. Germline CDR1 and CDR2: GTSNPN and SVGIG (reference sequence). Here the CDR3 reads CAWSVGTMENEQYF. CDR3 sequence (DNA): TGTGCCTGGAGTGTAGGGACTATGGAGAACGAGCAGTACTTC.

V gene TRBV30 combines with J gene TRBJ2-3; D uncertain. Trimming stripped 3 bases from V and 2 bases from J, with 15 bases between. Germline CDR1 and CDR2: GTSNPN and SVGIG (reference sequence). This CDR3 is built from 15 residues. The CDR3 protein is CAWRQRVRITDTQYF. DNA for the CDR3: TGTGCCTGGAGACAACGGGTCCGGATCACAGATACGCAGTATTTT.

This clone was recorded a few times. The genes are TRBV6-5 and TRBJ1-3; TRBD1 is a possible D gene (5 bases). V lost 8 bases and J lost 2, with 13 bases in between. CDR1 and CDR2 (germline): MNHEY, SVGAGI. The CDR3 consists of 14 residues. CDR3 nucleotides: TGTGCCAGCTGGGGGAGAACTGCTGGAAACACCATATATTTT. It specifies CASWGRTAGNTIYF.

The CDR3 is CASSPGLAGGTGELFF. In DNA form, the CDR3 reads TGTGCCAGCTCACCGGGACTAGCGGGAGGAACCGGGGAGCTGTTTTTT. The chain couples TRBV18 to TRBJ2-2; 15 nucleotides line up with TRBD2. The germline CDR1 and CDR2 sequences are KGHSH and LQKENI. V lost 3 bases to trimming and J lost 5 bases; unmatched junction nucleotides: 1. This CDR3 has 16 residues. The full variable domain, with the rest looked up from reference TRBV18 and TRBJ2-2, is NAGVMQNPRHLVRRRGQEARLRCSPMKGHSHVYWYRQLPEEGLKFMVYLQKENIIDESGMPKERFSAEFPKEGPSILRIQQVVRGDSAAYFCASSPGLAGGTGELFFGEGSRLTVL.

DNA for the CDR3: TGTGCCTGGAGACTAGCGGGCCGCACAGATACGCAGTATTTT. This gives the protein CAWRLAGRTDTQYF. This chain connects TRBV30 to TRBJ2-3; 9 bases align to TRBD2. With V trimmed by 3 bases and J by 1 base, 2 bases remained unmatched. Germline lookup yields CDR1 GTSNPN and CDR2 SVGIG (reference sequence). This CDR3 has 14 amino acids.

The chain has TRBV7-2 and TRBJ1-4, with unresolved D. Germline values: CDR1 SGHTA, CDR2 FQGNSA. Trimming removed 7 bases from V and 7 bases from J, with 19 bases in between. The CDR3 covers 15 residues. CDR3 sequence (DNA): TGTGCCAGCACCCAATCTCCGGGGATGGGTGAAAAACTGTTTTTT. Its translation is CASTQSPGMGEKLFF.

V usage is TRBV4-3 and J usage is TRBJ2-5; D unclear. The CDR3 is 13 amino acids. Trimming removed 3 bases from V and 5 bases from J, with 10 bases in between. The V gene's germline CDR1 is LGHNA and CDR2 YSLEER. In DNA form, the CDR3 reads TGCGCCAGCAGCCAGGTACTGAGGGAGACCCAGTACTTC. Its translation: CASSQVLRETQYF.

The V gene is TRBV5-4, the J gene TRBJ2-1; 7 positions match TRBD2. From germline, CDR1 is SGHNT and CDR2 YYREEE (reference sequence). CDR3 length equals 14 residues. The trim removed 4 bases at V and 6 bases at J, leaving 7 bases unmatched. Here the CDR3 reads CASSRSGTTNEQFF. CDR3 coding DNA: TGTGCCAGCAGCCGATCCGGGACTACCAATGAGCAGTTCTTC.

V gene TRBV19 combines with J gene TRBJ1-2, with D hard to call. The CDR3 extends over 16 amino acids. CDR1 is LNHDA and CDR2 is SQIVND in the germline V gene (reference sequence). Trimming took 4 bases from V and 4 from J, leaving 19 bases between them. This CDR3 is CASSKTGSQATYGYTF. The CDR3 nucleotides are TGTGCCAGTAGTAAGACCGGGTCGCAAGCCACCTATGGCTACACCTTC.